One and the same sample provided the 2 T cell receptor beta chains below, sequenced in a study of CD8+CD57+ T cells in acquired aplastic anemia (dated by TCRdb to the late 2010s). The patients picked for sequencing were ones in whom flow cytometry had shown an expansion of CD8+CD57+ cells. Instrument on record: Illumina HiSeq 2000. TCR beta VDJ combination and CDR3 sequence profiling used genomic DNA as the template. Through fastp at Q25 and MiXCR, TCRdb rebuilt clones from the public reads, retaining in-frame beta chains. Rows are unified per CDR3 protein, each entry keeping the most common DNA and genes. A total of about 180,000 distinct CDR3 sequences appear in this sample, around 50% of them only once. The ten top clones hold approximately 13% of the sample. Material for sequencing was sorted CD4+, CD8+, or CD8+CD57+ T cells (not recorded which) from PBMCs. All receptors come from a human donor with aplastic anemia.

The chain links TRBV29-1 to TRBJ2-1, with 13 bases lining up with TRBD2. J lost 9 bases, V lost 6 bases, and 11 bases had no gene match. This CDR3 spans 15 amino acids. CDR1 SQVTM and CDR2 ANQGSEA come from the germline V gene. The chain's CDR3 is CSVAMTSGRWAEQFF. DNA of the CDR3: TGCAGCGTGGCTATGACTAGCGGGAGGTGGGCTGAGCAGTTCTTC.

This chain connects TRBV25-1 to TRBJ2-7, with D unclear. The CDR3 runs to 17 residues. Trimming stripped 6 bases from V and 3 bases from J, with 24 bases between. Germline V gene sequence: CDR1 MGHDK, CDR2 SYGVNS. The CDR3: CASSLLTPEHPDYEQYF. As DNA, the CDR3 is TGTGCCAGCAGCCTATTAACCCCGGAACACCCTGACTACGAGCAGTACTTC.